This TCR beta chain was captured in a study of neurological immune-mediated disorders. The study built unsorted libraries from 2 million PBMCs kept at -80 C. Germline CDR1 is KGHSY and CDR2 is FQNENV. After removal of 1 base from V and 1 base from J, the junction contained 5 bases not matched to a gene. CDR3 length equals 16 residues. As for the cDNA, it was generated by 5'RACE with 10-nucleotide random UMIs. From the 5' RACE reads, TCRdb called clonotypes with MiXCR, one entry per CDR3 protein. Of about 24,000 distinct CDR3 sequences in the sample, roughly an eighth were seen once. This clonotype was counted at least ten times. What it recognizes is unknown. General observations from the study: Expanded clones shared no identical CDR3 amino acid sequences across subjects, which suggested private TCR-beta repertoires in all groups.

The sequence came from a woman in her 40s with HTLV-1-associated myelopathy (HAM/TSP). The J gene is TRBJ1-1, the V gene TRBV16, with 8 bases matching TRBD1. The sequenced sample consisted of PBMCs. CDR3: CASSQWTGRGNTEAFF. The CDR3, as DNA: TGTGCCAGCAGCCAATGGACAGGGAGGGGGAACACTGAAGCTTTCTTT. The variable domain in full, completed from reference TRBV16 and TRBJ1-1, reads GEEVAQTPKHLVRGEGQKAKLYCAPIKGHSYVFWYQQVLKNEFKFLISFQNENVFDETGMPKERFSAKCLPNSPCSLEIQATKLEDSAVYFCASSQWTGRGNTEAFFGQGTRLTVV.